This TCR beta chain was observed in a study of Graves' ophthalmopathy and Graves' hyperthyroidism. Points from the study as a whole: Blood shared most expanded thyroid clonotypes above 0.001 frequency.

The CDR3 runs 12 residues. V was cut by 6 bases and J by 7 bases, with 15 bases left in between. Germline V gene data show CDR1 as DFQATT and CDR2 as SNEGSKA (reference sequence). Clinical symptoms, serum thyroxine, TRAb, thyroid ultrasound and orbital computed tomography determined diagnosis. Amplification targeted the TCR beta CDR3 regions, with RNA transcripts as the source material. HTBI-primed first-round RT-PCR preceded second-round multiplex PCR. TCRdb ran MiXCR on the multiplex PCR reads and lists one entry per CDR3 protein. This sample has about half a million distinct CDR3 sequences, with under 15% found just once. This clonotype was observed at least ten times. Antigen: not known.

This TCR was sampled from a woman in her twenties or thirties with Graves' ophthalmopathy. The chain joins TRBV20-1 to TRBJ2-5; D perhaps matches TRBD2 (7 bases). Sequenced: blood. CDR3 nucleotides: TGCAGTGCAGAACAGGGCGGGGGGACCCAGTACTTC. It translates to CSAEQGGGTQYF.